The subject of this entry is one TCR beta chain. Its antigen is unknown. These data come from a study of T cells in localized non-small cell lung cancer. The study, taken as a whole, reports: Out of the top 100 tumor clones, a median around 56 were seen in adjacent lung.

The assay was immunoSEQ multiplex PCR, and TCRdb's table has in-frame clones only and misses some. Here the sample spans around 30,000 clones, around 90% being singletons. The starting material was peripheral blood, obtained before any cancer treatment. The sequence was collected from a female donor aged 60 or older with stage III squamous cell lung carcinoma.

CDR3 sequence reads: CASSHSGVGETQYF. The CDR3 DNA follows: TGTGCCAGCAGCCATAGCGGGGTTGGTGAGACCCAGTACTTC. This chain joins TRBV4-2 and TRBJ2-5; 8 nucleotides align to TRBD2. CDR3 length: 14 amino acids. CDR1 LGHNA and CDR2 YNFKEQ come from the germline V gene. J lost 5 bases, V lost 3 bases, and 5 bases had no gene match.